A single sample gave rise to the 26 T cell receptor beta chains below, sequenced in a study of human T cells and chemical hapten exposure. Sample time point: pre-sensitization, week 0. Treatment defined: therapeutic diphenylcyclopropenone sensitization with weekly scalp DPC. TCRdb redid the calling of the RACE reads with MiXCR, one entry per CDR3 protein. The sample shows fewer than 350,000 distinct CDR3 sequences, roughly 7.4% of them seen only once. Material: whole blood, obtained in connection with sensitization to the hapten diphenylcyclopropenone (DPC). The receptors were gathered from a man younger than 35 with alopecia areata. Some clones in this sample may be carry-over from other donors' samples.

This clonotype showed up many times. The J gene is TRBJ2-6, the V gene TRBV4-1; maybe TRBD2 (5 bases). CDR3 length: 19 amino acids. Trimming shortened V by 0 bases and J by 0 bases, and 15 bases separated the two germline ends. From germline, CDR1 is MGHRA and CDR2 YSYEKL. CDR3 in amino acids: CASSQEGFGGFSGANVLTF. The CDR3 DNA follows: TGCGCCAGCAGCCAAGAAGGGTTCGGAGGCTTCTCTGGGGCCAACGTCCTGACTTTC.

The rearrangement joins TRBV7-3 to TRBJ2-5; tentative D call: TRBD1 (5 bases). The CDR3 extends over 13 amino acids. Germline V gene lookup returns CDR1 SGHTA and CDR2 FQGTGA. The V gene lost 1 base and the J gene lost 7 bases, with 10 bases spanning the gap. The CDR3 protein is CASSLSRVGTQYF. The CDR3 DNA sequence: TGTGCCAGCAGCTTAAGCAGGGTGGGGACCCAGTACTTC.

This chain links TRBV9 with TRBJ1-3, with D possibly being TRBD1 (5 bases). The V end was cut by 0 bases, the J end by 0 bases, with 10 bases between. Looked up from germline, CDR1 is SGDLS and CDR2 is YYNGEE. The CDR3 runs 16 residues. The CDR3 reads CASSVGDSLSGNTIYF. The CDR3 DNA reads TGTGCCAGCAGCGTAGGTGACAGTCTCTCTGGAAACACCATATATTTT.

This clonotype was seen a few times. This chain uses TRBV6-1 with TRBJ2-3, with D unclear. Germline V CDR1 and CDR2: MNHNS, SASEGT. V dropped 1 base and J dropped 4 bases, with 9 bases sitting between them. This CDR3 comprises 14 residues. The CDR3: CASSEGPGADTQYF. DNA for the CDR3: TGTGCCAGCAGTGAAGGGCCAGGAGCAGATACGCAGTATTTT.

This clonotype was found a few times. This sequence joins TRBV12-3 or TRBV12-4 and TRBJ2-2; maybe TRBD2 (5 bases). Trimming removed 3 bases from V and 8 bases from J, with 13 bases in between. The CDR3 contains 14 residues. As DNA, the CDR3 is TGTGCCAGCAGTTTCGCTGAGGGCATGGGGGAGCTGTTTTTT. The encoded protein is CASSFAEGMGELFF.

This clonotype was recorded many times. The chain joins TRBV27 to TRBJ2-2; D ambiguous. Germline values: CDR1 MNHEY, CDR2 SMNVEV (reference sequence). This CDR3 comprises 13 residues. Trimming cost V 3 bases and J 5 bases, with 7 bases left between them. CDR3 sequence: CASSFGQTGELFF. The CDR3 DNA sequence: TGTGCCAGCAGTTTTGGTCAGACCGGGGAGCTGTTTTTT.

This clonotype was counted between two and nine times. This chain joins TRBV27 and TRBJ2-7, with D hard to call. Germline CDR1 reads MNHEY; CDR2 reads SMNVEV (reference sequence). CDR3 size: 12 residues. Between the trimmed V and J ends, which lost 5 bases and 0 bases, there was a span of 5 bases. This CDR3 reads CASSHPSYEQYF. The CDR3 DNA sequence: TGTGCCAGCAGTCACCCCTCCTACGAGCAGTACTTC.

This clonotype came up many times. The chain has TRBV24-1 and TRBJ2-3, with unresolved D. V lost 4 bases to trimming and J lost 6 bases, with 13 bases between them. CDR3 size: 14 residues. Germline loops: CDR1 KGHDR, CDR2 SFDVKD. The CDR3 loop reads CATSDVGKTDTQYF. CDR3 coding DNA: TGTGCCACCAGTGACGTGGGGAAAACCGATACGCAGTATTTT.

Only a few counts were recorded for this clonotype. This chain uses TRBV11-2 with TRBJ2-1; 9 bases fit TRBD1. The CDR3 totals 15 residues. V shed 1 base and J 4 bases; nucleotides not matched to a gene: 2. Germline-derived CDR1 and CDR2 are SGHAT and FQNNGV. The CDR3 region is CASSLGTGAYNEQFF. Here the CDR3 DNA reads TGTGCCAGCAGCTTAGGGACAGGGGCTTACAATGAGCAGTTCTTC.

This clonotype was detected ten times or more. The genes are TRBV11-2 and TRBJ1-1; D call uncertain. The CDR3 covers 13 residues. Germline assignment: CDR1 SGHAT and CDR2 FQNNGV. The V end lost 5 bases, the J end lost 4 bases, and 11 bases lay between the germline ends. As DNA, the CDR3 is TGTGCCAGCAGCGTCCAGACGGCCACTGAAGCTTTCTTT. This sequence encodes CASSVQTATEAFF.

This clonotype was observed a handful of times. The genes are TRBV28 and TRBJ1-1; 7 bases map to TRBD1. Trimming took 6 bases from V and 5 from J; bases not matched to a gene: 9. Germline V lookup: CDR1 MDHEN, CDR2 SYDVKM. The CDR3 spans 14 residues. In nucleotides, the CDR3 is TGTGCCAGCAGAAGACAGGGATGGGAGACTGAAGCTTTCTTT. This translates into CASRRQGWETEAFF.

This clonotype was counted a few times. This chain uses TRBV7-9 with TRBJ2-2; 7 positions agree with TRBD1. The CDR3 is 17 residues long. CDR1 and CDR2 from the germline V gene are SEHNR and FQNEAQ (reference sequence). With V trimmed by 1 base and J by 0 bases, 5 bases remained unmatched. CDR3 region: CASSLVFGTANTGELFF. The DNA of the CDR3 is TGTGCCAGCAGCTTAGTTTTTGGGACAGCGAACACCGGGGAGCTGTTTTTT.

This clonotype was found a few times. In DNA form, the CDR3 reads TGCAGCGTTTCCGGACAGGGCTACGAGCAGTACTTC. It codes for CSVSGQGYEQYF. The rearrangement uses TRBV29-1 and TRBJ2-7; 8 bases are shared with TRBD1. Per germline, CDR1 SQVTM and CDR2 ANQGSEA. Unmatched junction bases numbered 3, after V lost 5 bases and J lost 3 bases. This CDR3 has 12 amino acids.

The rearrangement uses TRBV2 and TRBJ2-3; TRBD2 is a possible D gene (6 bases). Trimming removed 8 bases at V and 5 bases at J, with 11 bases between. Germline V CDR1 and CDR2: SNHLY, FYNNEI. This CDR3 region has 12 residues. CDR3 DNA sequence: TGTGCCAGCGGCCGGCGGGGAGATACGCAGTATTTT. This translates into CASGRRGDTQYF.

The chain employs TRBV29-1 and TRBJ2-7; TRBD1 or TRBD2 may be the D gene (5 bases each). Germline V CDR1 and CDR2: SQVTM, ANQGSEA. This CDR3 has 15 residues. Trimming shortened V by 1 base and J by 5 bases, and 18 bases separated the two germline ends. Written as DNA, the CDR3 is TGCAGCGTTGAAGGTGGCCGGGACGGATCTAACGAGCAGTACTTC. This encodes CSVEGGRDGSNEQYF.

CDR3 sequence reads: CASSPDWEETQYF. The CDR3 nucleotides read TGTGCCAGCAGCCCGGACTGGGAAGAGACCCAGTACTTC. V gene TRBV5-6 combines with J gene TRBJ2-5, with D possibly matching TRBD2 (5 bases). The CDR3 runs 13 residues. The ends were cut back, 4 bases at V and 3 bases at J, with 10 bases in the middle. From germline, CDR1 is SGHDT and CDR2 YYEEEE.

This clonotype was detected a few times. The V and J genes are TRBV4-3 and TRBJ2-1, with 8 bases fitting TRBD1. Unmatched junction bases numbered 4, after V lost 3 bases and J lost 0 bases. CDR1 is LGHNA and CDR2 is YSLEER in the germline V gene. CDR3 length equals 16 residues. CDR3 in DNA: TGCGCCAGCAGCCAGGACACAGGGGGCTCCTACAATGAGCAGTTCTTC. Amino acid sequence: CASSQDTGGSYNEQFF.

This clonotype has more than one count but fewer than ten. This chain joins TRBV5-4 and TRBJ2-3; 9 positions agree with TRBD1. Germline V gene data show CDR1 as SGHNT and CDR2 as YYREEE (reference sequence). The CDR3 covers 14 residues. V was clipped by 3 bases and J by 4 bases; unmatched bases: 3. In DNA, the CDR3 is TGTGCCAGCAGCTCCGGGACAGGGTCAGATACGCAGTATTTT. Protein: CASSSGTGSDTQYF.

At least ten counts were recorded for this clonotype. This chain links TRBV25-1 with TRBJ2-1; 8 nucleotides line up with TRBD2. The CDR3 runs 15 residues. The germline V gene encodes CDR1 MGHDK and CDR2 SYGVNS. With 5 bases clipped from V and 4 bases from J, the junction kept 7 bases outside the gene matches. For the CDR3, the DNA is TGTGCCAGCAGTCGGGGTAGCGGGGTTTACAATGAGCAGTTCTTC. Residues: CASSRGSGVYNEQFF.

Details on this clonotype: One junction end disagrees with the germline gene, perhaps due to a read error. V gene TRBV11-1 combines with J gene TRBJ2-2; possible D gene TRBD2, 5 bases. From germline, CDR1 is SGHAT and CDR2 FQDESV (reference sequence). CDR3 size: 14 residues. CDR3 DNA sequence: TGTGCCAGCAGCTATCGGAGGAACCCCGGGGAGCTGTTTTTT. Its translation: CASSYRRNPGELFF.

A few counts support this clonotype. This chain links TRBV5-5 with TRBJ1-4, with D unclear. Trimming stripped 4 bases from V and 6 bases from J, with 7 bases between. This CDR3 spans 12 amino acids. The germline V gene has CDR1 SGHKS and CDR2 YYEKEE (reference sequence). DNA of the CDR3: TGTGCCAGCAGCCCCGGGTATGAAAAACTGTTTTTT. Translating it yields CASSPGYEKLFF.

The rearrangement uses TRBV10-3 and TRBJ2-3; TRBD2 matches at 9 bases. The germline CDR1 and CDR2 sequences are ENHRY and SYGVKD. This CDR3 region has 15 residues. V dropped 4 bases and J dropped 2; count of bases not matched to a gene: 4. CDR3 in DNA: TGTGCCATCAGTGTGCTAGCGGGGCTCACAGATACGCAGTATTTT. Its translation: CAISVLAGLTDTQYF.

The CDR3 nucleotides read TGTGCCAGCAGCCAAACACTTACTGCCTCCTCCTACGAGCAGTACTTC. As protein: CASSQTLTASSYEQYF. The chain carries TRBV3-1 and TRBJ2-7; unclear D gene. CDR1 is LGHDT and CDR2 is YNNKEL in the germline V gene (reference sequence). This CDR3 has 16 residues. The ends were cut back, 2 bases at V and 0 bases at J, with 14 bases in the middle.

This clonotype occurred a few times. The chain employs TRBV12-3 or TRBV12-4 and TRBJ1-2, with D uncertain. The ends were cut back, 5 bases at V and 2 bases at J, with 12 bases in the middle. The CDR3 consists of 14 residues. CDR3 coding DNA: TGTGCCAGCAGTACCGACGGATTCAACTATGGCTACACCTTC. Translation gives CASSTDGFNYGYTF.

Ten or more counts support this clonotype. The V call is TRBV7-9, the J call TRBJ2-3; 13 positions match TRBD2. Germline trimming cut 1 base from V and 3 bases from J; bases unmatched to any gene: 7. Germline loops: CDR1 SEHNR, CDR2 FQNEAQ (reference sequence). The CDR3 sequence is 18 residues long. CDR3 sequence: CASSLGATSGGPTDTQYF. DNA of the CDR3: TGTGCCAGCAGCTTAGGGGCGACTAGCGGGGGGCCTACAGATACGCAGTATTTT.

This clonotype was counted a few times. J is TRBJ1-4 and V is TRBV7-9; D not resolved. The length of the CDR3 is 13 residues. V was clipped by 7 bases and J by 0 bases, with 6 bases between them. Germline V gives CDR1 SEHNR, CDR2 FQNEAQ (reference sequence). Written as DNA, the CDR3 is TGTGCCAGCACCCATGCAACTAATGAAAAACTGTTTTTT. Its protein is CASTHATNEKLFF.